What follows is one T cell receptor beta chain and its context. Its antigen is not identified. PCR was performed using 60 Vbeta and 13 Jbeta primers. The repertoire was sequenced with immunoSEQ multiplex PCR; TCRdb's copy has only in-frame clones and lacks some. The ten most abundant clones cover about 12% of a sample with about 50,000 clones. CDR3 length equals 13 residues. V shed 7 bases and J shed 3 bases, with 12 bases lying between them. Per germline, CDR1 MNHNS and CDR2 SASEGT. This sample is part of a study of cytomegalovirus exposure and HLA in healthy donors. Background on the study: Of all 400 or so donors who were genotyped, around 79% belonged to the Caucasian-associated ancestry cluster.

General study results and limits: Immune exposure information comprised only CMV serostatus. Association of 17,000 or so TCR beta sequences with HLA alleles was found at 0.05 false discovery rate in a later analysis. Prior analysis indicated that the majority of TCR beta V segments exhibited productivity approximately 87% or approximately 30% of the time.

The TCR originated in a woman aged 60-75 years in good health and CMV-seropositive. Sequencing was done on a sample of PBMCs. The V and J genes are TRBV6-1 and TRBJ1-1; no clear D gene. CDR3 residues: CASMVWAYTEAFF. DNA of the CDR3: TGTGCCAGCATGGTCTGGGCGTACACTGAAGCTTTCTTT.